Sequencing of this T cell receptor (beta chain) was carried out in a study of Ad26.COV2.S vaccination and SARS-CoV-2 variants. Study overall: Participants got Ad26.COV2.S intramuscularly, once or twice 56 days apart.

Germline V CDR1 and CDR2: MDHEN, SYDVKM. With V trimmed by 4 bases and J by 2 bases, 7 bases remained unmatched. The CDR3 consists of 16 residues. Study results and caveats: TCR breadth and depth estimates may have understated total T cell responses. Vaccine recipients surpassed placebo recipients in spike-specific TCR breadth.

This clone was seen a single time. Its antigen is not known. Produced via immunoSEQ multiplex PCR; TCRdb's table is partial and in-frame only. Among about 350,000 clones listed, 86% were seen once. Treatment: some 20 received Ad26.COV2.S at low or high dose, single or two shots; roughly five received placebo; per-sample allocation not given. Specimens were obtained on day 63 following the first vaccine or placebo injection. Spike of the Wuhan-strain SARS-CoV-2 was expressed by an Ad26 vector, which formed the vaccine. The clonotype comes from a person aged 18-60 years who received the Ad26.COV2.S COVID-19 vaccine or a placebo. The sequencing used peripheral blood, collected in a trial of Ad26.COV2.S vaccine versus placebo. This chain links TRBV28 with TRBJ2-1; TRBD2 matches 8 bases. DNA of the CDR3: TGTGCCAGCAGTTACCCGGGAGGGAACCCCTACAATGAGCAGTTCTTC. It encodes CASSYPGGNPYNEQFF.